This note documents a single T cell receptor (beta chain) sequence. A quantity of roughly 0.5 to 1 ug RNA underwent reverse transcription using random hexamers. An immunoSEQ multiplex PCR amplified TCR beta CDR3 over 54 Vbeta and 13 Jbeta. MiXCR, applied by TCRdb to the immunoSEQ multiplex PCR reads, yields one record per CDR3 protein. The table has around 130,000 distinct CDR3 sequences, about 95% seen once. The length of the CDR3 is 15 residues. Germline V gene lookup returns CDR1 SGHNT and CDR2 YYREEE (reference sequence). Trimming took 4 bases from V and 6 from J; bases not matched to a gene: 9. The sample belongs to a study of CD8 T cells in Susac syndrome. Sequencing of TCR beta was performed on blood CD8+ and CD4+ T cells.

The source is a human donor in good health. The specimen was CD4+ T cells from PBMCs. The V and J genes are TRBV5-4 and TRBJ2-1, with 8 positions matching TRBD2. The CDR3 is CASSTRSGSGNEQFF. In DNA, the CDR3 is TGTGCCAGCAGCACCCGGAGCGGGAGTGGCAATGAGCAGTTCTTC.